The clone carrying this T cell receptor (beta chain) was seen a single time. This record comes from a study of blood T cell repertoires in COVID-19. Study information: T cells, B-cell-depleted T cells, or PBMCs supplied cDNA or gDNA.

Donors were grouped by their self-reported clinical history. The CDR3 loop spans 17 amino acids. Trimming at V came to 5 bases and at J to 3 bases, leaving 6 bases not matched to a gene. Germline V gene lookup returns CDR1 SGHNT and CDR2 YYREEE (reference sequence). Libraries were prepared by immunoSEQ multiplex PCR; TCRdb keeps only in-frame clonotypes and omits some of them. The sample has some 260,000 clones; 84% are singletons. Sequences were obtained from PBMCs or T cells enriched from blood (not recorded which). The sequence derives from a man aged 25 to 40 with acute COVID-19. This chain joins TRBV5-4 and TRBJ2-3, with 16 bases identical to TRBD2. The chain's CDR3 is CASRPGLAGGRTDTQYF. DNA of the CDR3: TGTGCCAGCAGGCCGGGACTAGCGGGAGGGCGGACAGATACGCAGTATTTT.